Each of the 12 T cell receptor beta chains below was sequenced from the same sample in a study of CD8 T cells in Susac syndrome. With random hexamers, 0.5 to 1 ug RNA was reverse transcribed. MiXCR, run by TCRdb on the immunoSEQ multiplex PCR reads, gives a single entry per CDR3 protein. The repertoire includes under 200,000 distinct CDR3 sequences, around nine tenths of them detected once, and about 0.1% sits in the top ten. The sequencing sample was made of CD4+ T cells from PBMCs. The receptor set was obtained from a human donor with Susac syndrome.

The chain employs TRBV5-1 and TRBJ2-7; no reliable D call. Trimming cost V 2 bases and J 2 bases, with 14 bases left between them. The length of the CDR3 is 15 residues. Per germline, CDR1 SGHRS and CDR2 YFSETQ. The chain's CDR3 is CASSFRTASPYEQYF. The CDR3 bases are TGCGCCAGCAGCTTCCGAACTGCAAGCCCCTACGAGCAGTACTTC.

In nucleotides, the CDR3 is TGTGCCAGCAGCCATGGGAGTTCTGGGGCCAACGTCCTGACTTTC. This encodes CASSHGSSGANVLTF. This chain connects TRBV14 to TRBJ2-6, with D possibly matching TRBD2 (5 bases). The V and J ends lost 3 bases and 1 base respectively, with 7 bases between them. Germline lookup yields CDR1 SGHDN and CDR2 FVKESK. CDR3 size: 15 residues.

The chain couples TRBV6-5 to TRBJ1-3, with D possibly matching TRBD1 (6 bases). The CDR3 totals 13 residues. The V gene lost 5 bases and the J gene lost 7 bases, with 12 bases spanning the gap. Germline CDR1 and CDR2: MNHEY and SVGAGI. DNA for the CDR3: TGTGCCAGCAGTCGACAGGCAGGCAACACCATATATTTT. Translating gives CASSRQAGNTIYF.

The CDR3 reads CASSHGQGGYGYTF. CDR3 coding DNA: TGTGCCAGCAGTCATGGACAGGGAGGCTATGGCTACACCTTC. The chain joins TRBV12-3 or TRBV12-4 to TRBJ1-2, with TRBD1 identical over 8 bases. This CDR3 has 14 residues. Trimming cost V 5 bases and J 4 bases; bases outside gene matches: 6.

V usage is TRBV5-4 and J usage is TRBJ2-1; 8 nucleotides agree with TRBD2. Germline V gene lookup returns CDR1 SGHNT and CDR2 YYREEE (reference sequence). J lost 7 bases, V lost 0 bases, and 9 bases had no gene match. This CDR3 is built from 16 residues. CDR3 protein: CASSLGSKRLANEQFF. CDR3 coding DNA: TGTGCCAGCAGCTTGGGCAGCAAAAGACTAGCGAATGAGCAGTTCTTC. The whole variable domain, filled in from reference TRBV5-4 and TRBJ2-1, reads ETGVTQSPTHLIKTRGQQVTLRCSSQSGHNTVSWYQQALGQGPQFIFQYYREEENGRGNFPPRFSGLQFPNYSSELNVNALELDDSALYLCASSLGSKRLANEQFFGPGTRLTVL.

The chain combines TRBV4-2 with TRBJ1-4; 10 positions match TRBD1. The CDR3 runs to 16 residues. Trimming took 2 bases from V and 8 from J; bases not matched to a gene: 8. CDR1 is LGHNA and CDR2 is YNFKEQ in the germline V gene. In DNA form, the CDR3 reads TGTGCCAGCAGCCAATCCCAGGGACAGGGGTTGGAAAAACTGTTTTTT. Translating gives CASSQSQGQGLEKLFF.

This clonotype has just one count. V is TRBV21-1 and J is TRBJ2-7; the D call of TRBD1 is as the table states it, not checked on the DNA. TRBV21-1 is annotated as a pseudogene. The CDR3 has 15 residues. The CDR3 DNA is TGTGCCAGCAGCACCGGACAGGGGGCGCGGCACGAGCAGTACTTC. Encoded protein: CASSTGQGARHEQYF.

The chain recombines TRBV28 with TRBJ1-1; D not resolved. Per germline, CDR1 MDHEN and CDR2 SYDVKM. The V end lost 5 bases, the J end lost 1 base, and 14 bases lay between the germline ends. This CDR3 spans 15 amino acids. The CDR3, as DNA: TGTGCCAGCAGTCCGACCCCTCAGTCGAACACTGAAGCTTTCTTT. As protein: CASSPTPQSNTEAFF.

V is TRBV4-1 and J is TRBJ2-3; TRBD2 might be the D (6 bases). The CDR3 sequence is 13 residues long. Trimming removed 4 bases from V and 3 bases from J, with 8 bases in between. The germline V gene encodes CDR1 MGHRA and CDR2 YSYEKL. DNA for the CDR3: TGCGCCAGCAGCCTGACTAGGACAGATACGCAGTATTTT. Translation gives CASSLTRTDTQYF.

The chain carries TRBV28 and TRBJ2-7; D perhaps matches TRBD1 (5 bases). The CDR3 has 15 residues. Germline values: CDR1 MDHEN, CDR2 SYDVKM. Trimming left V 3 bases short and J 2 bases short, with 14 bases between. CDR3 amino acids: CASSFGQGSTYEQYF. As DNA, the CDR3 is TGTGCCAGCAGTTTTGGGCAGGGATCTACCTACGAGCAGTACTTC.

The gene calls are TRBV9 and TRBJ1-2, with 8 bases lining up with TRBD1. Germline-derived CDR1 and CDR2 are SGDLS and YYNGEE. The CDR3 runs to 18 residues. V was pared by 3 bases and J by 0 bases, with 13 bases of the junction left unmatched. CDR3 in amino acids: CASSATRGQVSANYGYTF. The CDR3 region has the DNA TGTGCCAGCAGCGCCACCCGGGGACAGGTCTCCGCTAACTATGGCTACACCTTC.

This clonotype was picked up a small number of times. The rearrangement links TRBV29-1 to TRBJ2-5; TRBD1 aligns across 11 bases. The ends lost 7 bases at V and 3 bases at J; junction bases unmatched: 4. The CDR3 is 13 residues long. Germline CDR1 SQVTM, CDR2 ANQGSEA. CDR3 bases: TGCAGCGGTAGGACAGGGGGCGAAGAGACCCAGTACTTC. The encoded protein is CSGRTGGEETQYF.